These 10 T cell receptor beta chains share one sample of origin, sequenced in a study of cytomegalovirus exposure and HLA in healthy donors. Amplification used 60 Vbeta primers and 13 Jbeta primers. Sequencing was performed with immunoSEQ multiplex PCR; in TCRdb, only in-frame clones are kept and a portion is missing. The profile shows around 160,000 clones, 77% of them singletons. Sequenced input: PBMCs. The receptors here all came from a woman in her thirties or forties in good health and CMV-seropositive.

V gene TRBV18 combines with J gene TRBJ2-2; 7 bases are a match to TRBD1. The CDR3 consists of 14 residues. Losses at the gene ends were 5 bases for V and 3 bases for J; bases not matched to a gene: 3. CDR1 and CDR2 from the germline V gene are KGHSH and LQKENI. The CDR3: CASSSGTDTGELFF. CDR3 coding DNA: TGTGCCAGCTCATCCGGGACAGACACCGGGGAGCTGTTTTTT.

The CDR3 region is CASSLETGGADNEKLFF. The CDR3 DNA is TGTGCCAGCAGCTTAGAGACAGGGGGCGCCGATAATGAAAAACTGTTTTTT. V and J are TRBV7-6 and TRBJ1-4; 10 bases are a match to TRBD1. Trimming took 1 base from V and 4 from J; bases not matched to a gene: 6. The germline CDR1 and CDR2 sequences are SGHVS and FNYEAQ. The length of the CDR3 is 17 residues.

This clone was found a few times. At one boundary the junction diverges from the germline segment, which might be a read error. The rearrangement links TRBV5-1 to TRBJ1-5; 10 positions match TRBD1. The CDR3 is 14 residues long. Germline V gene sequence: CDR1 SGHRS, CDR2 YFSETQ. The CDR3 coding sequence is TGCGCCAGCAGTCCGACAGGGGGCAAACAGCCCCAGCATTTT. Encoded protein: CASSPTGGKQPQHF. The full variable domain, in which reference TRBV5-1 and TRBJ1-5 provide the parts outside the CDR3, is KAGVTQTPRYLIKTRGQQVTLSCSPISGHRSVSWYQQTPGQGLQFLFEYFSETQRNKGNFPGRFSGRQFSNSRSEMNVSTLELGDSALYLCASSPTGGKQPQHFGDGTRLSIL.

The chain joins TRBV25-1 to TRBJ2-3; 11 bases agree with TRBD2. Germline V lookup: CDR1 MGHDK, CDR2 SYGVNS. This CDR3 is 15 amino acids long. The ends lost 6 bases at V and 9 bases at J; junction bases unmatched: 11. Here the CDR3 reads CASRATSGAAKTQYF. The CDR3 DNA reads as TGTGCCAGCAGAGCGACTAGCGGGGCAGCAAAGACGCAGTATTTT.

Written as DNA, the CDR3 is TGTGCCAGCAGTGATGCAATAGCGGGTAAGCAGTTCTTC. Protein: CASSDAIAGKQFF. V gene TRBV2 combines with J gene TRBJ2-1; the match to TRBD2 covers 7 bases. The CDR3 consists of 13 residues. Trimming at V came to 3 bases and at J to 11 bases, leaving 7 bases not matched to a gene. CDR1 is SNHLY and CDR2 is FYNNEI in the germline V gene.

This clone was picked up one time. V gene TRBV10-2 combines with J gene TRBJ2-2, with D tentatively TRBD2 (6 bases). Germline-derived CDR1 and CDR2 are WSHSY and SAAADI. The germline V and J ends were trimmed by 8 bases and 4 bases, with 11 bases remaining between them. CDR3 length: 13 residues. The CDR3 reads CASREQATGELFF. CDR3 sequence (DNA): TGCGCCAGCCGGGAGCAGGCCACCGGGGAGCTGTTTTTT.

The table lists this clone with a count of one. The chain couples TRBV5-1 to TRBJ2-1, with TRBD1 as a possible D gene (6 bases). The length of the CDR3 is 11 residues. The V end lost 3 bases, the J end lost 12 bases, and 10 bases lay between the germline ends. Germline CDR1 and CDR2: SGHRS and YFSETQ. In DNA form, the CDR3 reads TGCGCCAGCAGCTCTAGGGGGTTGCAGTTCTTC. Residues: CASSSRGLQFF.

This sequence joins TRBV12-2 and TRBJ2-1; the D call of TRBD2 is as the table states it, not checked on the DNA. TRBV12-2 is listed as a pseudogene. This CDR3 is 17 amino acids long. The CDR3 DNA reads TGTGCAAGTCGCTTAGAAAAACTAGGTCGGATGTCGAGTGAGCAGTTCTTC. Its translation: CASRLEKLGRMSSEQFF.

A single count supports this clone. The chain combines TRBV28 with TRBJ2-2; 8 bases fit TRBD2. The length of the CDR3 is 16 residues. V lost 4 bases to trimming and J lost 7 bases; unmatched junction nucleotides: 11. Per germline, CDR1 MDHEN and CDR2 SYDVKM. CDR3 region: CASSSWGGGRDGELFF. The CDR3 nucleotides read TGTGCCAGCAGTTCGTGGGGCGGGGGGCGAGACGGGGAGCTGTTTTTT.

This clone was seen a single time. The rearrangement uses TRBV12-5 and TRBJ1-5; D is undetermined. The CDR3 spans 12 residues. From germline, CDR1 is LGHNT and CDR2 FRNRAP. V was clipped by 7 bases and J by 6 bases, with 10 bases between them. The CDR3 DNA reads as TGTGCTAGTGAAGAGGCGGGTCAGCCCCAGCATTTT. Protein product: CASEEAGQPQHF.